The present TCR beta chain was sequenced within a study of T cell responses to AZD1222 COVID-19 vaccine (dated by TCRdb to 2020 to 2022). About the study as a whole: AZD1222 recipients with second doses at about 4 weeks or about 12 weeks were pooled, because spike-specific TCR depth and breadth did not differ between schedules. A total of 233 trial participants underwent TCR sequencing, of whom 207 received two doses of AZD1222 and some 26 received two doses of the MenACWY control vaccine. Enrollment into the trials was organized by age into subgroups of 18-55, 56-69 and 70-plus years, and those subgroups contained around 150, 28 and 57 TCR-sequenced participants, respectively. Here is what the overall study found, with its caveats: After two AZD1222 doses, spike-specific TCR breadth and depth were significantly higher than at day 0 and than in MenACWY recipients. Vaccine-associated CD4 TCRs spanned the whole spike protein, with dominant responses in regions 160-218 and 743-854. In the small 56-69-year group, the increase in depth fell short of significance, most likely because of low power. Because no day 14 peak-response samples were available, the repertoires could be characterized only after the peak T cell response. Conclusions about previously exposed vaccinees are limited because only six or seven AZD1222 recipients were SARS-CoV-2 seropositive at baseline. Most participants were white British and females outnumbered males, and the authors suggested that clonal diversity may have been underestimated. Nearly half of unique spike-specific TCRs reportedly recognized epitopes outside regions mutated in the B.1.351 and B.1.1.7 variants.

The germline V gene gives CDR1 as MNHEY and CDR2 as SVGAGI. Taken from cysteine to phenylalanine, the CDR3 has 13 residues. Of the read, only the CDR3 DNA is kept; its 39 bases are in frame from base 1. V loses 10 bases, J loses 1 base, and the germline ends lie 13 bases apart. The CDR3 regions of human TCRbeta chains were subjected to immunosequencing. Per the authors' processing: Repertoire TCRs were matched against a reference library of SARS-CoV-2-specific TCRs generated with the MIRA antigen-specificity platform. Breadth was defined as the fraction of unique TCRs that were SARS-CoV-2-associated. Depth was defined as the fraction of total T cells that were SARS-CoV-2-associated. Using the MIRA data, each spike-specific TCR was mapped to the spike region that the TCR reacts to and placed in a CD4 or CD8 class. Log10-transformed breadth and depth values were compared by one-way ANOVA with Sidak's multiple comparisons tests. In TCRdb, the immuneACCESS table is reduced to in-frame sequences with V and J assigned. These tables do not hold every clone; where another copy was compared, an unresolved V gene accounts for under half, and the others remain unexplained. The DNA gave D and trimming, while V, J and clone size come from that table. The sample table shows around 120,000 clones, and around nine tenths are seen once. Of the sample, around 30% falls within the top ten clones.

Read against the paper, the sample's time point label means: baseline before first vaccination. The vaccinee samples were drawn from two UK trials, COV001 and COV002, one of which was a single-blind randomized controlled phase 2/3 trial testing AZD1222 (ChAdOx1 nCoV-19) in healthy adults. For TCRbeta chain sequencing, PBMC samples from trial participants were taken at day 0 and at day 28 after the second dose. Worth noting for this clone: There is no known antigen for this receptor. Within one base of it there is no much larger clone, and no base qualities were kept.

The chain joins TRBV6-5 to TRBJ2-5; a tentative D call is TRBD1 (6 bases match). This sequence was found in an adult in good health. The sample here was peripheral blood, taken on day 0 of AZD1222 vaccination. The CDR3: CATRQVGQETQYF. Here is the DNA: TGTGCCACCAGACAGGTCGGCCAAGAGACCCAGTACTTC.